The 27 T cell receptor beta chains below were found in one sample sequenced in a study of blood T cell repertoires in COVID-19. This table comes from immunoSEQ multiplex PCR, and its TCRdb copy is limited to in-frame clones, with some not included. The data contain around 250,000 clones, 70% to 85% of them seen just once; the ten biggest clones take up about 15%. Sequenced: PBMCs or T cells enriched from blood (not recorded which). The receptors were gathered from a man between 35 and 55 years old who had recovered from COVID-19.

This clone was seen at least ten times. CDR3 loop: CASSWRRGLTQETQYF. CDR3 bases: TGTGCCAGCAGTTGGAGGAGGGGACTCACCCAAGAGACCCAGTACTTC. This rearrangement joins TRBV28 to TRBJ2-5, with D perhaps matching TRBD2 (6 bases). The CDR3 loop spans 16 amino acids. The V and J ends lost 4 bases and 1 base respectively, with 16 bases between them. Germline V gene lookup returns CDR1 MDHEN and CDR2 SYDVKM.

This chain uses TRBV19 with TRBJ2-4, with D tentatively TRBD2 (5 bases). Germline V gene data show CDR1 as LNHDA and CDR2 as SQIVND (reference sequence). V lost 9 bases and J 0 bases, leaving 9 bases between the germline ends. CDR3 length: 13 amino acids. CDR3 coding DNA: TGTGCCAGCGACGGGGTAGCCAAAAACATTCAGTACTTC. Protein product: CASDGVAKNIQYF.

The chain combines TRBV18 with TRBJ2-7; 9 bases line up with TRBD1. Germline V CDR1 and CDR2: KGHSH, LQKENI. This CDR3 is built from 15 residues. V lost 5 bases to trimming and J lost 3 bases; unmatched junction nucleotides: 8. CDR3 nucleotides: TGTGCCAGCTCATCGGACAGGGGCGATATCTACGAGCAGTACTTC. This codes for CASSSDRGDIYEQYF.

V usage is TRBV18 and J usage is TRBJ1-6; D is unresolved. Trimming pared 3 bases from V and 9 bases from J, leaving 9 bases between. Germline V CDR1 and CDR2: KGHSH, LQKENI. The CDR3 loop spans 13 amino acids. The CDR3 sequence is CASSPSPSSPLHF. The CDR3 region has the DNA TGTGCCAGCTCACCCTCCCCTTCTTCACCCCTCCACTTT. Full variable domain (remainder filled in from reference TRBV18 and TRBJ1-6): NAGVMQNPRHLVRRRGQEARLRCSPMKGHSHVYWYRQLPEEGLKFMVYLQKENIIDESGMPKERFSAEFPKEGPSILRIQQVVRGDSAAYFCASSPSPSSPLHFGNGTRLTVT.

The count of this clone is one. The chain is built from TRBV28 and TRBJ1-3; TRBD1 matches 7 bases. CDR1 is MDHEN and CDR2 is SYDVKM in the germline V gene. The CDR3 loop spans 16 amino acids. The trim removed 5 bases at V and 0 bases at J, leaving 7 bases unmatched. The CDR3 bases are TGTGCCAGCAGTCCCCCGTGGGACAGCTCTGGAAACACCATATATTTT. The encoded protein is CASSPPWDSSGNTIYF.

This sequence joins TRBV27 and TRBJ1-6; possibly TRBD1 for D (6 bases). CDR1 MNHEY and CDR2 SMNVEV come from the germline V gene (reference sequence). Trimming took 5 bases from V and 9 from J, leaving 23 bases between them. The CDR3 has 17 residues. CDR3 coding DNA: TGTGCCAGCAGTCCTGAGGGGGGGCCCTCGAAGATTTCACCCCTCCACTTT. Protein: CASSPEGGPSKISPLHF.

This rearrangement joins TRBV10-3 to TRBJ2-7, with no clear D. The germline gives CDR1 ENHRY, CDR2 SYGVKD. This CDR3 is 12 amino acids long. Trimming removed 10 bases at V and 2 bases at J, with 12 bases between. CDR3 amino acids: CATQTPTYEQYF. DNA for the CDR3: TGTGCCACACAGACCCCGACCTACGAGCAGTACTTC.

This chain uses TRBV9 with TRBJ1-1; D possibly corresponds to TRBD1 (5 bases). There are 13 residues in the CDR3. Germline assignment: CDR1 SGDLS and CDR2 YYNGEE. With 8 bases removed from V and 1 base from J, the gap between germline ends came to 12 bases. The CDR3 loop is CASRGRGNTEAFF. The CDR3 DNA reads TGTGCCAGTAGAGGGAGGGGGAACACTGAAGCTTTCTTT.

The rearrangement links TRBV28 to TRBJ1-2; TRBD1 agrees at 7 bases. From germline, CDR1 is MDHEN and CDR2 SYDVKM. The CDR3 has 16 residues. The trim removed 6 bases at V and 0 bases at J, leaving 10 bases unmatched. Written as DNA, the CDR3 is TGTGCCAGCAGCTTAGGACAGGCCCGACCTAACTATGGCTACACCTTC. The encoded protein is CASSLGQARPNYGYTF.

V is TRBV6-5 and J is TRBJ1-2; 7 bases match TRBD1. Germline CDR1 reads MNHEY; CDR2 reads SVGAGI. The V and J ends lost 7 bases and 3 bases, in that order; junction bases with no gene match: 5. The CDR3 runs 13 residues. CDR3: CASKDRAYYGYTF. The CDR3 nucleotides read TGTGCCAGCAAAGACAGGGCTTACTATGGCTACACCTTC.

CDR3 nucleotides: TGTGCCAGCAGTTGGGGACAGACGAACACTGAAGCTTTCTTT. Translation gives CASSWGQTNTEAFF. The chain carries TRBV5-8 and TRBJ1-1, with 7 bases fitting TRBD1. Per the germline V gene, CDR1 is SGHTS and CDR2 is YDEGEE. Trimming removed 5 bases from V and 1 base from J; junction bases left unmatched: 5. This CDR3 has 14 residues.

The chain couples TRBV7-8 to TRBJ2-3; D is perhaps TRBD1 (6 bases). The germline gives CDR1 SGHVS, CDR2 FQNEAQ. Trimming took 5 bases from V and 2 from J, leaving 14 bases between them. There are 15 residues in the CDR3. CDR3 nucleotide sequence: TGTGCCAGCAGCGTGTTTGGACAGCCCACAGATACGCAGTATTTT. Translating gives CASSVFGQPTDTQYF.

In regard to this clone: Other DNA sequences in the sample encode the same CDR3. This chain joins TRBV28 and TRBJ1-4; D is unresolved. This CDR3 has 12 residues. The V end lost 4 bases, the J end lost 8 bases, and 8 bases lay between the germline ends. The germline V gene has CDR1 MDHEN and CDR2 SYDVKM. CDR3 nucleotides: TGTGCCAGCAGTTCGGCAGGAGAAAAACTGTTTTTT. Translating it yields CASSSAGEKLFF. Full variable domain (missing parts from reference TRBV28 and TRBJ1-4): DVKVTQSSRYLVKRTGEKVFLECVQDMDHENMFWYRQDPGLGLRLIYFSYDVKMKEKGDIPEGYSVSREKKERFSLILESASTNQTSMYLCASSSAGEKLFFGSGTQLSVL.

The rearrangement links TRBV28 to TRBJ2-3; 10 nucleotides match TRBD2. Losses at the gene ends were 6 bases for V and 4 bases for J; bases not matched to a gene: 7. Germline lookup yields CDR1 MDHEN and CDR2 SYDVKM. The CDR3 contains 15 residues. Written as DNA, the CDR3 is TGTGCCAGCAGAGTAATTAGCGGGAGGCCAGATACGCAGTATTTT. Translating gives CASRVISGRPDTQYF.

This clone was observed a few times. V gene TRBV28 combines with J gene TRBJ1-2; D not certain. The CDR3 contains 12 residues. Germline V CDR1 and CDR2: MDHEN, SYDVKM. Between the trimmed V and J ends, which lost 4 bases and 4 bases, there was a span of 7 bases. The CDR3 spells CASSYGSYGYTF. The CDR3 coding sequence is TGTGCCAGCAGTTACGGTAGCTATGGCTACACCTTC.

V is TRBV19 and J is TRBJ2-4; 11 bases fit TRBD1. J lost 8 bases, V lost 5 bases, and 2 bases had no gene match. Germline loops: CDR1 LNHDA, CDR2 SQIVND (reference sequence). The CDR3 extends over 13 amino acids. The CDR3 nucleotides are TGTGCCAGTAGTCGGGACAGGGGGGACATTCAGTACTTC. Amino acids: CASSRDRGDIQYF.

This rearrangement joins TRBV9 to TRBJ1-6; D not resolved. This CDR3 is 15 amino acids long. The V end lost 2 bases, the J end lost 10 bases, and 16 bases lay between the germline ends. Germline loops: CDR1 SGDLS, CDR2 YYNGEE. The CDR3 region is CASSVAGYEASPLHF. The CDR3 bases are TGTGCCAGCAGCGTCGCGGGATACGAGGCCTCACCCCTCCACTTT.

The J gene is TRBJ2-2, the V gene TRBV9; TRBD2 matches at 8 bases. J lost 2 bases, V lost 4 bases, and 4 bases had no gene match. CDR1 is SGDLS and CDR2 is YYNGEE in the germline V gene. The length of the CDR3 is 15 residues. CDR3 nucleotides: TGTGCCAGCAGCTCAGCGGGGGTAAACACCGGGGAGCTGTTTTTT. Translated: CASSSAGVNTGELFF.

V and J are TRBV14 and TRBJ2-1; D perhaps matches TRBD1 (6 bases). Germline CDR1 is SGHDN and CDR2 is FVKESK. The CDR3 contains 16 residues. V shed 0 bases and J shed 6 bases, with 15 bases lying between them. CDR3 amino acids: CASSQDMAGDGNEQFF. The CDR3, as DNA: TGTGCCAGCAGCCAAGATATGGCAGGGGACGGCAATGAGCAGTTCTTC. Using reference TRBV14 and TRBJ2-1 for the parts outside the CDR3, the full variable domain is EAGVTQFPSHSVIEKGQTVTLRCDPISGHDNLYWYRRVMGKEIKFLLHFVKESKQDESGMPNNRFLAERTGGTYSTLKVQPAELEDSGVYFCASSQDMAGDGNEQFFGPGTRLTVL.

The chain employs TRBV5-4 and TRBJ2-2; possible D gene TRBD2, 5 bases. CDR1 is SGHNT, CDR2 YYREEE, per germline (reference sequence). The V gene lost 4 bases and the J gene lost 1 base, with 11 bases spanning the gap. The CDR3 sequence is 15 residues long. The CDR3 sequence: CASSTLAGNTGELFF. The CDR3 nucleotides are TGTGCCAGCAGCACGCTGGCGGGGAACACCGGGGAGCTGTTTTTT.

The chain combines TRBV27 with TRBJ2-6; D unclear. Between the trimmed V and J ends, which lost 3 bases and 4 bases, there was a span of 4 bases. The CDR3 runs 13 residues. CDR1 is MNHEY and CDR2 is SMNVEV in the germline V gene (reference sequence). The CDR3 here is CASSLRGANVLTF. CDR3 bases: TGTGCCAGCAGTTTGAGGGGGGCCAACGTCCTGACTTTC.

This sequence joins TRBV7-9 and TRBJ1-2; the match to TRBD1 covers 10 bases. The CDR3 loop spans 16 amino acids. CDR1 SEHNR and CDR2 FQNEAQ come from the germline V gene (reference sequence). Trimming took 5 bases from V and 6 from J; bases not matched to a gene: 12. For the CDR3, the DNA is TGTGCCAGCAGCCCACAGACAGGGGGCAACCGGGATGGCTACACCTTC. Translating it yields CASSPQTGGNRDGYTF.

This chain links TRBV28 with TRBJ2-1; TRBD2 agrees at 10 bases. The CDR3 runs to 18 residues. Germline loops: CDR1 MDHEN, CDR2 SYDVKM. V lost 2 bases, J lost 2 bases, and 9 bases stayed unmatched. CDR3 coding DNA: TGTGCCAGCAGTTTACTTAGGACTAGCGGCTTTACCTACAATGAGCAGTTCTTC. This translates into CASSLLRTSGFTYNEQFF.

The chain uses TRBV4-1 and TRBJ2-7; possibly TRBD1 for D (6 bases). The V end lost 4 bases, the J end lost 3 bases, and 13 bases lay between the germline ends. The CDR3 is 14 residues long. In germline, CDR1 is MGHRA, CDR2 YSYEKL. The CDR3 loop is CASSPRDTHYEQYF. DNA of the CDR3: TGCGCCAGCAGCCCCCGGGACACACACTACGAGCAGTACTTC.

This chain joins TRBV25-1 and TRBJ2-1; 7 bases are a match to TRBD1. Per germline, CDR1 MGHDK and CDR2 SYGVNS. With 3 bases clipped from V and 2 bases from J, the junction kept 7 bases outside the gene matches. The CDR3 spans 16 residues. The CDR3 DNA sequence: TGTGCCAGCAGTGACAATGACAGGGTCCCCTACAATGAGCAGTTCTTC. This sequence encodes CASSDNDRVPYNEQFF.

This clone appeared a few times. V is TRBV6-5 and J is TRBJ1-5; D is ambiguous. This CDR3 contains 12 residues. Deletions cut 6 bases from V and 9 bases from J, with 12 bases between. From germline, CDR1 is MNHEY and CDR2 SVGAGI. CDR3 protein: CASSLYPGPQHF. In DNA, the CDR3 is TGTGCCAGCAGCCTATACCCTGGGCCCCAGCATTTT.

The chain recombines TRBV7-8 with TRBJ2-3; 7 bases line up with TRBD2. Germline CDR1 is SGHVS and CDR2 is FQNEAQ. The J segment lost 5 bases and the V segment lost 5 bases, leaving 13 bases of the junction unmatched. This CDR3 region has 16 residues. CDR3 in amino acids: CASSLNVPGGGDTQYF. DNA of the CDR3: TGTGCCAGCAGCCTAAACGTCCCAGGCGGGGGAGATACGCAGTATTTT. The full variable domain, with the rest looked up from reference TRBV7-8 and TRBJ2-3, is GAGVSQSPRYKVAKRGQDVALRCDPISGHVSLFWYQQALGQGPEFLTYFQNEAQLDKSGLPSDRFFAERPEGSVSTLKIQRTQQEDSAVYLCASSLNVPGGGDTQYFGPGTRLTVL.